A single sample is the source of the 2 T cell receptor beta chains below, sequenced in a study of blood T cells in healthy people across ages. A J-beta primer mix and a sample-barcoded 5' primer were used in a second PCR of about 7 to 12 cycles. TCRdb re-called the 5' RACE reads through MiXCR, storing one row per CDR3 protein. The sample records some 1.4 million distinct CDR3 sequences, approximately 40% being singletons. The material sequenced was blood. The receptor source for this set is a woman aged 18-29 years in good health.

This clonotype has only a few counts. J is TRBJ2-7 and V is TRBV12-3 or TRBV12-4, with 7 nucleotides matching TRBD2. With 4 bases clipped from V and 2 bases from J, the junction kept 8 bases outside the gene matches. The CDR3 runs 15 residues. This CDR3 reads CASSSGGSVPYEQYF. Here the CDR3 DNA reads TGTGCCAGCAGTTCGGGGGGATCGGTCCCCTACGAGCAGTACTTC.

The CDR3 reads CASSFRYGTGGETQFF. As DNA, the CDR3 is TGTGCCAGCAGTTTCCGCTACGGGACAGGGGGCGAGACCCAGTTCTTC. The chain employs TRBV6-5 and TRBJ2-1, with 12 nucleotides matching TRBD1. V lost 4 bases to trimming and J lost 13 bases; unmatched junction nucleotides: 14. The CDR3 is 16 amino acids. Per the germline V gene, CDR1 is MNHEY and CDR2 is SVGAGI.